A few counts support the clone carrying this T cell receptor beta chain. This sample was taken from a study of blood T cell repertoires in COVID-19. The authors' processing: Amplifying reference gene primers gave estimates of nucleated cell counts. Assay used: immunoSEQ multiplex PCR; TCRdb lists only in-frame clones, some missing. Clone size and the V and J calls come from that table; the DNA yielded D and trimming. Among more than 150,000 clones, approximately 87% were seen once, and the ten largest hold around 20%. The sample comprised peripheral blood. This receptor was obtained from an older man with active or convalescent COVID-19.

CDR3 nucleotide sequence: TGTGCCAGCGCGAAGAACCACCAAGAGACCCAGTACTTC. Protein sequence: CASAKNHQETQYF. This chain joins TRBV6-1 and TRBJ2-5; no clear D gene. Germline V gene lookup returns CDR1 MNHNS and CDR2 SASEGT. CDR3 length equals 13 residues. The V end lost 8 bases, the J end lost 0 bases, and 10 bases lay between the germline ends.